The source of this TCR beta chain is a study of shared clonotypes between healthy human individuals. As defined, naive CD8 cells were CD45RO-negative and positively selected for CCR7, with terminally differentiated effector memory CD45RA+ cells excluded. Trimming stripped 3 bases from V and 6 bases from J, with 7 bases between. CDR3 length: 12 amino acids. Germline CDR1 is SGHNT and CDR2 is YENEEA. Only in-frame clones appear in the TCRdb table, and some are missing; sequencing was by immunoSEQ multiplex PCR. Of fewer than 850,000 clones listed, approximately 96% were seen once; the top ten hold less than 0.25%.

The chain has TRBV11-3 and TRBJ2-3; no reliable D call. The specimen sequenced was naive CD8+ T cells sorted from blood. The origin of this receptor is a man younger than 40 in good health. The CDR3 region has the DNA TGTGCCAGCAGCTTTTCGGAGGATACGCAGTATTTT. Translating gives CASSFSEDTQYF.